The sequence of this T cell receptor (beta chain) was determined in a study of beta chain features in type 1 diabetes. Study details: There were 90 million to 110 million sorted cells examined across all samples. General study results and limits: A possible short-template PCR bias applies equally to patients and controls.

There are 13 residues in the CDR3. V was shortened by 4 bases and J by 8 bases, with 11 bases between the two germline ends. Germline values: CDR1 SGHTA, CDR2 FQGNSA. With respect to this clone: The antigen is undetermined.

Staining for CD45RO/CCR7/CD25/CD127/CD95/CD27 allowed sorting of CD4+ naive, central memory, regulatory and stem cell-like memory cells. What was sequenced were expressed TCRB transcripts, since all of the isolated RNA had been reverse transcribed. Method: immunoSEQ multiplex PCR; TCRdb's copy keeps in-frame clones and lacks some. The sample has over 700,000 clones, roughly a sixth seen once. The source material was naive CD4+ T cells from blood. V usage is TRBV7-2 and J usage is TRBJ1-4; D unresolved. This TCR derives from a young woman in good health. CDR3 nucleotides: TGTGCCAGCAGCTCTGGGCCCGGGGAAAAACTGTTTTTT. Amino acids: CASSSGPGEKLFF.